A single sample is the source of the 29 T cell receptor beta chains below, sequenced in a study of T cell repertoires in cytomegalovirus infection. TCRdb reanalysed the reads using MiXCR and keeps one entry per CDR3 protein. The sample has 360,000 or so distinct CDR3 sequences, about 34% seen once; the top ten hold 13%. Their target antigens are unknown. The starting material was cultured PBMCs, obtained from culture after CMV antigen stimulation. All receptors come from a human donor in good health (CMV status not recorded). Some clones in this sample may be carry-over from other donors' samples.

This clonotype was observed a handful of times. This chain joins TRBV6-2 or TRBV6-3 and TRBJ2-7, with D unresolved. Between the trimmed V and J ends, which lost 6 bases and 0 bases, there was a span of 9 bases. This CDR3 has 13 residues. CDR1 and CDR2 from the germline V gene are MNHEY and SVGEGT. Written as DNA, the CDR3 is TGTGCCAGCAGCGCAGCCAACTCCTACGAGCAGTACGTC. Translating it yields CASSAANSYEQYV.

This clonotype was seen a few times. The chain carries TRBV18 and TRBJ2-6; D is uncertain. The CDR3 loop spans 15 amino acids. In germline, CDR1 is KGHSH, CDR2 LQKENI. V gave up 1 base and J gave up 2 bases, with 6 bases separating them. CDR3 coding DNA: TGTGCCAGCTCACCACTGGGAACTGGGGCCAACGTCCTGACTTTC. Its protein product is CASSPLGTGANVLTF. Drawing the rest from reference TRBV18 and TRBJ2-6, the complete variable domain is NAGVMQNPRHLVRRRGQEARLRCSPMKGHSHVYWYRQLPEEGLKFMVYLQKENIIDESGMPKERFSAEFPKEGPSILRIQQVVRGDSAAYFCASSPLGTGANVLTFGAGSRLTVL.

This clonotype was observed a handful of times. In DNA form, the CDR3 reads TGTGCCAGCAGAACTGAAGACAGGGAAGGCTATGGCTACACCTTC. Protein product: CASRTEDREGYGYTF. The genes are TRBV19 and TRBJ1-2, with 7 bases identical to TRBD1. J gave up 4 bases and V 9 bases, and 14 bases lay outside the gene matches. The CDR3 is 15 residues long. CDR1 and CDR2 (germline): LNHDA, SQIVND (reference sequence). The full variable domain, completed using reference TRBV19 and TRBJ1-2, is DGGITQSPKYLFRKEGQNVTLSCEQNLNHDAMYWYRQDPGQGLRLIYYSQIVNDFQKGDIAEGYSVSREKKESFPLTVTSAQKNPTAFYLCASRTEDREGYGYTFGSGTRLTVV.

The chain uses TRBV11-3 and TRBJ1-4; TRBD1 agrees at 7 bases. V lost 2 bases and J lost 4; bases outside the gene matches: 4. This CDR3 has 15 amino acids. The germline CDR1 and CDR2 sequences are SGHNT and YENEEA. In nucleotides, the CDR3 is TGTGCCAGCAGCTTAATGGGACAGCTTAATGAAAAACTGTTTTTT. Translated, it gives CASSLMGQLNEKLFF.

V is TRBV7-6 and J is TRBJ2-2; possibly TRBD2 for D (5 bases). Per germline, CDR1 SGHVS and CDR2 FNYEAQ. V was trimmed by 10 bases and J by 2 bases, leaving 11 bases between them. The CDR3 sequence is 13 residues long. The CDR3 sequence is CANWEKNTGELFF. In DNA form, the CDR3 reads TGTGCCAACTGGGAGAAAAACACCGGGGAGCTGTTTTTT.

There are a few counts of this clonotype. The V gene is TRBV7-6, the J gene TRBJ2-3; D is ambiguous. This CDR3 has 20 amino acids. Germline V gene sequence: CDR1 SGHVS, CDR2 FNYEAQ. V was cut by 4 bases and J by 0 bases, with 26 bases left in between. Here the CDR3 reads CASSYSAAQAIEHSTDTQYF. Written as DNA, the CDR3 is TGTGCCAGCAGCTACAGCGCGGCGCAGGCAATAGAGCATAGCACAGATACGCAGTATTTT.

This clonotype was detected a few times. This chain joins TRBV6-6 and TRBJ2-7; no firm D call. The V gene's germline CDR1 is MNHNY and CDR2 SVGAGI (reference sequence). V lost 0 bases to trimming and J lost 7 bases, with 10 bases between them. This CDR3 has 13 residues. The CDR3 sequence: CASSYSAAREQYF. DNA of the CDR3: TGTGCCAGCAGTTACTCGGCAGCTCGGGAGCAGTACTTC.

This clonotype came up a few times. V gene TRBV12-5 combines with J gene TRBJ1-1; 7 bases agree with TRBD1. Looked up from germline, CDR1 is LGHNT and CDR2 is FRNRAP. The V gene end was trimmed by 0 bases and the J gene end by 2 bases; junction bases not matched to a gene: 15. The CDR3 covers 19 residues. Here the CDR3 reads CASGLVPVRQGVGNTEAFF. The CDR3, as DNA: TGTGCTAGTGGTTTGGTACCGGTGCGACAGGGCGTGGGAAACACTGAAGCTTTCTTT.

J is TRBJ2-2 and V is TRBV12-3 or TRBV12-4; TRBD2 aligns across 12 bases. J lost 7 bases, V lost 6 bases, and 12 bases had no gene match. This CDR3 contains 17 residues. The CDR3 DNA is TGTGCCAGCAGCCGGGCGACTAGCGGGAGATTTGGCGGGGAGCTGTTTTTT. This gives the protein CASSRATSGRFGGELFF.

This sequence joins TRBV2 and TRBJ2-5; no definite D call. V shed 7 bases and J shed 1 base, with 7 bases lying between them. Germline V gene lookup returns CDR1 SNHLY and CDR2 FYNNEI. This CDR3 has 12 residues. In nucleotides, the CDR3 is TGTGCCAGCACGGACGGCCAAGAGACCCAGTACTTC. Its protein is CASTDGQETQYF.

This clonotype was observed a few times. The rearrangement links TRBV6-8 to TRBJ2-7; TRBD1 might be the D (6 bases). Germline CDR1 and CDR2: MNHGY and SAAAGT. Trimming removed 2 bases at V and 2 bases at J, with 7 bases between. The CDR3 is 13 residues long. The chain's CDR3 is CASSYGQPYEQYF. DNA for the CDR3: TGTGCCAGCAGTTACGGACAGCCCTACGAGCAGTACTTC.

The chain employs TRBV7-2 and TRBJ2-2, with 8 bases that match TRBD1. The CDR3 is 16 amino acids. Germline CDR1 is SGHTA and CDR2 is FQGNSA. J lost 1 base, V lost 5 bases, and 6 bases had no gene match. In DNA form, the CDR3 reads TGTGCCAGCAGCCTACTTGGACAGGGGAACACCGGGGAGCTGTTTTTT. Protein: CASSLLGQGNTGELFF.

The chain recombines TRBV19 with TRBJ1-2; a possible D gene is TRBD1 (5 bases). This CDR3 is built from 17 residues. V was shortened by 5 bases and J by 7 bases, with 26 bases between the two germline ends. CDR1 and CDR2 (germline): LNHDA, SQIVND (reference sequence). The CDR3: CASSSHAGTSSVRGYTF. The CDR3, as DNA: TGTGCCAGTAGTTCCCACGCCGGGACCTCGAGTGTACGTGGCTACACCTTC.

The rearrangement uses TRBV10-3 and TRBJ2-2; TRBD1 matches at 8 bases. Trimming took 4 bases from V and 4 from J; bases not matched to a gene: 5. The CDR3 spans 15 residues. Germline V CDR1 and CDR2: ENHRY, SYGVKD. CDR3 in amino acids: CAISGDRGGTGELFF. The CDR3 DNA reads as TGTGCCATCAGTGGCGACAGGGGCGGCACCGGGGAGCTGTTTTTT.

This clonotype was seen a single time. The V and J genes are TRBV20-1 and TRBJ2-4; no firm D call. Trimming cost V 3 bases and J 0 bases, with 9 bases left between them. Germline CDR1 reads DFQATT; CDR2 reads SNEGSKA (reference sequence). The CDR3 extends over 14 amino acids. The CDR3 DNA reads TGCAGTGCTAGGCATCCTCTAGCCAAAAACATTCAGTACTTC. Translated, it gives CSARHPLAKNIQYF.

This clonotype appeared a few times. The V gene is TRBV7-2, the J gene TRBJ2-2; D is ambiguous. Per germline, CDR1 SGHTA and CDR2 FQGNSA. The V and J ends lost 5 bases and 4 bases respectively, with 8 bases between them. This CDR3 spans 13 amino acids. CDR3 in DNA: TGTGCCAGCAGCCTTCAGCTCACCGGGGAGCTGTTTTTT. This translates into CASSLQLTGELFF.

The DNA for the CDR3 is TGTGCCAGCAGCCGGCGAGAGTACAGGGACTATGGCTACACCTTC. This translates into CASSRREYRDYGYTF. The chain employs TRBV7-2 and TRBJ1-2; possible D gene TRBD1, 6 bases. Trimming removed 5 bases from V and 3 bases from J, with 16 bases in between. Germline values: CDR1 SGHTA, CDR2 FQGNSA. CDR3 length equals 15 residues.

This clonotype was seen a few times. This chain connects TRBV7-2 to TRBJ1-2; TRBD1 is a possible D gene (5 bases). Trimming stripped 5 bases from V and 3 bases from J, with 13 bases between. The CDR3 totals 14 residues. The germline gives CDR1 SGHTA, CDR2 FQGNSA. Here the CDR3 DNA reads TGTGCCAGCAGCCCTGGGGCAGGACACTATGGCTACACCTTC. It is translated as CASSPGAGHYGYTF.

This clonotype showed up just a few times. V usage is TRBV6-1 and J usage is TRBJ1-5; 9 bases align to TRBD1. The CDR3 extends over 14 amino acids. Trimming removed 6 bases from V and 8 bases from J; junction bases left unmatched: 8. The germline CDR1 and CDR2 sequences are MNHNS and SASEGT. The CDR3 sequence: CASRSGQGWEPQHF. CDR3 bases: TGTGCCAGCAGATCCGGACAGGGGTGGGAGCCCCAGCATTTT.

This clonotype came up a few times. For the CDR3, the DNA is TGTGCCAGCAGCCCGTACAGTGGTATCAATCAGCCCCAGCATTTT. Amino acids: CASSPYSGINQPQHF. V is TRBV7-2 and J is TRBJ1-5; D remains unclear. The CDR3 is 15 amino acids. Germline values: CDR1 SGHTA, CDR2 FQGNSA. Trimming left V 5 bases short and J 3 bases short, with 14 bases between.

In its sample, this clonotype was seen a few times. V is TRBV12-5 and J is TRBJ2-1; a weak D match, TRBD1 (6 bases). CDR3 length equals 18 residues. Germline V gives CDR1 LGHNT, CDR2 FRNRAP. The ends were cut back, 5 bases at V and 5 bases at J, with 25 bases in the middle. CDR3 sequence: CASGPNPTWGTTNNEQFF. The CDR3 coding sequence is TGTGCTAGTGGTCCAAATCCGACTTGGGGGACAACTAACAATGAGCAGTTCTTC.

A remark on this clonotype: At one end, the junction sequence differs from germline, possibly due to a read error. The V call is TRBV6-8, the J call TRBJ2-7, with D maybe TRBD2 (7 bases). Germline V gene data show CDR1 as MNHGY and CDR2 as SAAAGT. The CDR3 length is 16 residues. The CDR3 reads CASSYSRRGGAYEQYF. CDR3 in DNA: TGTGCTAGCAGTTACTCGAGGAGGGGGGGGGCCTACGAGCAGTACTTC.

The V call is TRBV12-3 or TRBV12-4, the J call TRBJ1-5; D call uncertain. V lost 2 bases, J lost 3 bases, and 11 bases lay in between. This CDR3 is built from 15 residues. CDR3 nucleotide sequence: TGTGCCAGCAGTTTATTTCCCGGGCCCAATCAGCCCCAGCATTTT. Translation gives CASSLFPGPNQPQHF.

This chain links TRBV7-4 with TRBJ2-1, with 8 bases aligning to TRBD2. The germline V gene encodes CDR1 SGHVT and CDR2 SQSDAQ. The CDR3 contains 15 residues. The ends lost 2 bases at V and 2 bases at J; junction bases unmatched: 2. The CDR3 nucleotides are TGTGCCAGCAGCTTAAACGGGGGGGCCTACAATGAGCAGTTCTTC. Protein product: CASSLNGGAYNEQFF.

The chain couples TRBV19 to TRBJ2-1; TRBD1 might be the D (6 bases). Germline V gives CDR1 LNHDA, CDR2 SQIVND (reference sequence). V was pared by 7 bases and J by 7 bases, with 20 bases between. This CDR3 is built from 15 residues. For the CDR3, the DNA is TGTGCCAGTAACTCACTTACAGGGCTTGAGAATGAGCAGTTCTTC. Protein sequence: CASNSLTGLENEQFF.

This clonotype came up a few times. The chain combines TRBV4-1 with TRBJ2-2; D not certain. Germline V gene lookup returns CDR1 MGHRA and CDR2 YSYEKL. The V end was cut by 5 bases, the J end by 1 base, with 8 bases between. CDR3 length equals 14 residues. Here the CDR3 DNA reads TGCGCCAGCAGCTATCAAGGGAACACCGGGGAGCTGTTTTTT. It encodes CASSYQGNTGELFF.

This clonotype was seen a few times. CDR3 amino acids: CASAFGNSPLHF. The CDR3 DNA follows: TGTGCCAGCGCTTTTGGGAATTCACCCCTCCACTTT. The V gene is TRBV12-3 or TRBV12-4, the J gene TRBJ1-6; D is unresolved. The V end lost 8 bases, the J end lost 7 bases, and 9 bases lay between the germline ends. The length of the CDR3 is 12 residues.

The CDR3 sequence is CASSPWVVAPSNTEAFF. The CDR3 nucleotides read TGTGCCAGCTCACCATGGGTCGTGGCCCCATCGAACACTGAAGCTTTCTTT. The chain uses TRBV18 and TRBJ1-1, with D hard to call. The length of the CDR3 is 17 residues. V was pared by 2 bases and J by 1 base, with 17 bases between. Germline CDR1 reads KGHSH; CDR2 reads LQKENI. The variable domain in full, with the rest retrieved from reference TRBV18 and TRBJ1-1, is NAGVMQNPRHLVRRRGQEARLRCSPMKGHSHVYWYRQLPEEGLKFMVYLQKENIIDESGMPKERFSAEFPKEGPSILRIQQVVRGDSAAYFCASSPWVVAPSNTEAFFGQGTRLTVV.

The sample holds a few counts of this clonotype. This sequence joins TRBV7-2 and TRBJ1-2; D remains unclear. The CDR3 extends over 16 amino acids. The V gene's germline CDR1 is SGHTA and CDR2 FQGNSA. Trimming stripped 1 base from V and 3 bases from J, with 15 bases between. CDR3 DNA sequence: TGTGCCAGCAGCTTAGATATCCGGAGGATTGACTATGGCTACACCTTC. This gives the protein CASSLDIRRIDYGYTF.